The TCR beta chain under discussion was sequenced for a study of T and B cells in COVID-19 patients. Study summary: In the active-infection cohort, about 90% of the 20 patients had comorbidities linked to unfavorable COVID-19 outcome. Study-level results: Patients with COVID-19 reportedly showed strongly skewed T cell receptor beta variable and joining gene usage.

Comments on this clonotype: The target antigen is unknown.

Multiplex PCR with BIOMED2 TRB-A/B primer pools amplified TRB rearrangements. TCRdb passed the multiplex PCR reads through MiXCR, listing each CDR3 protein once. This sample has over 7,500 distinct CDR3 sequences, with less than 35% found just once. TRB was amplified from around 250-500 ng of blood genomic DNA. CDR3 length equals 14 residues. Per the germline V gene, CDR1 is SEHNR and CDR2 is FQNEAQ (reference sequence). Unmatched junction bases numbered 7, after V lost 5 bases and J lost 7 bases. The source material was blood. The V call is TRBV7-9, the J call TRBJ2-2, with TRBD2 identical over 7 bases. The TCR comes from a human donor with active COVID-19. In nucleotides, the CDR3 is TGTGCCAGCAGCCTCGCCCTAGCGGTCGGGGAGCTGTTTTTT. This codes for CASSLALAVGELFF.